The present TCR beta chain was sequenced within a study of T cell repertoires in cytomegalovirus infection (dated by TCRdb to the late 2010s). At the level of the whole study: Donor HLA type was relevant to the analysis, as public TCR beta signatures indicated carriage of CMV infection together with the matching HLA type.

This sample was sequenced with an Illumina HiSeq 1500. TCRdb applied fastp at Q25 and MiXCR to the public reads, then kept only in-frame beta chains. Each entry is one CDR3 protein sequence, shown with its most common DNA and genes. This sample holds about 260,000 distinct CDR3 sequences; roughly 15% were observed only once. About 10% of the sample belongs to the ten largest clones. What the work shows at the level of the full study, not this receptor alone: The ex vivo response was dominated by HLA-C-restricted CMV-specific TCR beta clonotypes, which also provided the single most frequent clonotype in two of eight donors. In both this cohort and an independent cohort of some 380 donors, the cumulative frequency of public TCR beta family members distinguished carriers of CMV infection plus the relevant HLA type.

The CDR3 contains 13 residues, cysteine and phenylalanine counted. Just CDR3 DNA is preserved here, 39 bases in frame from base 1. V sheds 6 bases and J sheds 2 bases, leaving 12 bases between their ends. CDR1 and CDR2, looked up from the germline V gene (reference sequence), are DFQATT and SNEGSKA. This clonotype has ten or more counts. The antigen it recognizes is unknown. The input lacks base qualities; no much larger clone sits a single base away. The sequence is built from TRBV20-1 and TRBJ2-3, with the D gene call left open. The sequence was obtained from a human donor in good health (CMV status not recorded). Some clones in this sample may be carry-over from other donors' samples. Sequenced material: PBMCs. The CDR3 reads as follows: CSATAPDTDTQYF. In nucleotides, the sequence is TGCAGTGCCACGGCACCAGACACAGATACGCAGTATTTT.